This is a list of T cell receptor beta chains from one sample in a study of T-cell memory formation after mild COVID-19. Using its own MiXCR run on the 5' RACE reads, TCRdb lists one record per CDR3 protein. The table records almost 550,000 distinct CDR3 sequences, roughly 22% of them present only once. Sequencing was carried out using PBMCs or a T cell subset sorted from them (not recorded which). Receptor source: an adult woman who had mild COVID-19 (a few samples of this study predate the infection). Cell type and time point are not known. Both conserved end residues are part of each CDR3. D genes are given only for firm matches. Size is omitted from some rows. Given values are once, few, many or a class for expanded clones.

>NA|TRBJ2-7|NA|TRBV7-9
CASTWTIRDTEQYF
TGTGCCAGCACCTGGACAATCAGGGATACCGAGCAGTACTTC
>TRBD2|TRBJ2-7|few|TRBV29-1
CSVRTSSKAYEQYF
TGCAGCGTTCGGACTAGCTCTAAGGCCTACGAGCAGTACTTC
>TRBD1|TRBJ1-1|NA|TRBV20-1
CSASLPTGVNIEAFF
TGCAGTGCTAGTCTCCCCACAGGGGTGAATATTGAAGCTTTCTTT
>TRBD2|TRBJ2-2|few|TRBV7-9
CASSRVGLAAKPELFF
TGTGCCAGCAGCAGGGTCGGGCTAGCGGCGAAGCCGGAGCTGTTTTTT
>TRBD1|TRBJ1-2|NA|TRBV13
CASSLDRGSVGYTF
TGTGCCAGCAGCTTGGACAGGGGAAGTGTTGGCTACACCTTC
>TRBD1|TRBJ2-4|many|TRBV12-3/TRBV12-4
CASSEGLGGTDKNIQYF
TGTGCCAGCAGTGAGGGTTTGGGTGGGACAGACAAAAACATTCAGTACTTC
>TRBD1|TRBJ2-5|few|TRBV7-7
CASSFGKRDRGQETQYF
TGTGCCAGCAGCTTCGGTAAACGGGACAGGGGACAAGAGACCCAGTACTTC
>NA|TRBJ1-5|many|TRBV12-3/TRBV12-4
CASSLDGDSNQPQHF
TGTGCCAGCAGCCTAGATGGGGATAGCAATCAGCCCCAGCATTTT
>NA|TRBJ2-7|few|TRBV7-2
CASSPSTGATYEQYF
TGTGCCAGCAGCCCATCTACCGGGGCAACATACGAGCAGTACTTC
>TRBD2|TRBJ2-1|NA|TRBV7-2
CASSLGLALSYNEQFF
TGTGCCAGCAGCCTTGGACTAGCCCTCTCCTACAATGAGCAGTTCTTC
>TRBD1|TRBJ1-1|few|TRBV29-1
CSVERTGLSILHTEAFF
TGCAGCGTTGAGCGGACAGGGCTAAGCATATTGCACACTGAAGCTTTCTTT
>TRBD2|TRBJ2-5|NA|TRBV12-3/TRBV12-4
CASRPAGGSIGETQYF
TGTGCCAGCAGACCAGCGGGCGGGAGTATCGGAGAGACCCAGTACTTC
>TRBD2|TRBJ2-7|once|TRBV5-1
CASSDPGLAGGPINYEQYF
TGCGCCAGCAGCGACCCGGGACTAGCGGGGGGACCGATAAACTACGAGCAGTACTTC
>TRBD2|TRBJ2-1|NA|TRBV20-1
CSARKGTSGRGSYNEQFF
TGCAGTGCTAGGAAAGGGACTAGCGGGAGGGGCTCCTACAATGAGCAGTTCTTC
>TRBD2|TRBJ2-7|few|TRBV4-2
CASSQKPGLAGGSAYEQYF
TGTGCCAGCAGCCAGAAACCGGGACTAGCGGGAGGGAGCGCCTACGAGCAGTACTTC
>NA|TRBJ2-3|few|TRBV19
CASSASGTARYF
TGTGCCAGTAGTGCCTCCGGGACTGCTCGGTATTTT
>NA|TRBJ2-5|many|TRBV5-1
CASSLDLETQYF
TGTGCCAGCAGCTTAGATCTCGAGACCCAGTACTTC
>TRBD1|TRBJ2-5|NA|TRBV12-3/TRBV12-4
CASRNTGEETQYF
TGTGCCAGCAGAAATACAGGGGAGGAGACCCAGTACTTC
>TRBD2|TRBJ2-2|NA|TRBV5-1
CASSEGTSADTGELFF
TGCGCCAGCAGCGAGGGGACTAGCGCTGACACCGGGGAGCTGTTTTTT
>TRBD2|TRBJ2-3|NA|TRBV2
CASKGTSGSTDTQYF
TGTGCCAGTAAGGGGACTAGCGGAAGCACAGATACGCAGTATTTT
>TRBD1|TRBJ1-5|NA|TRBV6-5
CASRSDRGGNQPQHF
TGTGCCAGCAGATCCGACAGGGGTGGGAATCAGCCCCAGCATTTT
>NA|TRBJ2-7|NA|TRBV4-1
CASSPAIDSEQYF
TGCGCCAGCAGCCCCGCGATTGACAGCGAGCAGTACTTC
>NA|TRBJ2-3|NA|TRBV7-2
CASSSPRDLVDTQYF
TGTGCCAGCAGCTCCCCGAGGGATCTCGTCGATACGCAGTATTTT
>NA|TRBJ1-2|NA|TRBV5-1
CASSLGFGLDYGYTF
TGCGCCAGCAGCTTGGGATTCGGACTAGACTATGGCTACACCTTC
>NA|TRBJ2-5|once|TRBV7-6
CASSLEMDSQETQYF
TGTGCCAGCAGCTTAGAGATGGACAGCCAAGAGACCCAGTACTTC
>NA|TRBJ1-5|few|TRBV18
CASSTLGEPQHF
TGTGCCAGCTCAACGCTCGGGGAGCCCCAGCATTTT
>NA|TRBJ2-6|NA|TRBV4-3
CASGTEKGGSGANVLTF
TGCGCCAGCGGCACGGAGAAAGGGGGCTCTGGGGCCAACGTCCTGACTTTC
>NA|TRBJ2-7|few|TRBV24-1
CATSDHGIREQYF
TGTGCCACCAGTGATCACGGCATTCGAGAGCAGTACTTC
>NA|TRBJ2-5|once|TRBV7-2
CASSPRLGRQETQYF
TGTGCCAGCAGCCCCCGCCTGGGCAGACAAGAGACCCAGTACTTC
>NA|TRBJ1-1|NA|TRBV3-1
CASSHRRNTEAFF
TGTGCCAGCAGCCATAGAAGGAACACTGAAGCTTTCTTT
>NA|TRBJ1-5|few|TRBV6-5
CASSPRANQPQHF
TGTGCCAGCAGCCCCAGGGCTAATCAGCCCCAGCATTTT
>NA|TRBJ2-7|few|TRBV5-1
CASSSDSAYEQYF
TGCGCCAGCAGCAGCGACAGTGCCTACGAGCAGTACTTC
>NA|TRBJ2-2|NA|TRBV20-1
CSAPTGALLNTGELFF
TGCAGTGCTCCAACCGGGGCCCTACTCAACACCGGGGAGCTGTTTTTT
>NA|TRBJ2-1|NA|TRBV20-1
CSARVEGTDEQFF
TGCAGTGCTAGAGTGGAGGGTACGGATGAGCAGTTCTTC
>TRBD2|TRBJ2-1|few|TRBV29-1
CSVDLAGGSEQFF
TGCAGCGTTGATCTAGCGGGGGGTTCTGAGCAGTTCTTC
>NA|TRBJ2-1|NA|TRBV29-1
CSVSRGRDEQFF
TGCAGCGTTTCCCGAGGCAGGGATGAGCAGTTCTTC